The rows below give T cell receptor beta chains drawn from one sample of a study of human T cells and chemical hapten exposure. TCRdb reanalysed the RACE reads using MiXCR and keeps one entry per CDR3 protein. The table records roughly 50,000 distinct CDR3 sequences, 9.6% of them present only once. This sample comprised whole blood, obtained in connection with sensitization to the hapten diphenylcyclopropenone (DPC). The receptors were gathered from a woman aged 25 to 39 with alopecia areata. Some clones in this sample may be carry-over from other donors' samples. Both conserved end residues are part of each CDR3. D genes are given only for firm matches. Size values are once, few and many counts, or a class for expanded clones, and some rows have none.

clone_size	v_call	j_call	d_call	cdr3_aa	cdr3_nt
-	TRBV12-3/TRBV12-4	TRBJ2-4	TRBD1	CASSTEYRDRKNIQYF	TGTGCCAGCAGTACAGAGTACCGGGACAGAAAAAACATTCAGTACTTC
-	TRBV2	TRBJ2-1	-	CATSEGFDRWMGQFF	TGTGCCACAAGTGAAGGGTTCGACAGGTGGATGGGGCAGTTCTTC
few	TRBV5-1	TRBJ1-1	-	CASSRDGHGETEAFF	TGCGCCAGCAGCCGAGATGGACACGGGGAGACTGAAGCTTTCTTT
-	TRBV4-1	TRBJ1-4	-	CASSPGYGTNEKLFF	TGCGCCAGCAGCCCCGGTTATGGCACTAATGAAAAACTGTTTTTT
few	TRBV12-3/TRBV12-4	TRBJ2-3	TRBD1	CASSSTGGLYTDTQYF	TGTGCCAGCAGTTCTACAGGGGGCCTTTACACAGATACGCAGTATTTT
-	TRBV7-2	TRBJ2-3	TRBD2	CASSPTRGTSGGRTDTQYF	TGTGCCAGCAGCCCAACGAGGGGGACTAGCGGGGGCCGCACAGATACGCAGTATTTT
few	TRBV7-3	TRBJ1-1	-	CASSPSRSLNTEAFF	TGTGCCAGCAGCCCCTCGCGGAGCCTGAACACTGAAGCTTTCTTT
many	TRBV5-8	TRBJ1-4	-	CASTLTGTWNEKLFF	TGTGCCAGCACTTTGACGGGGACATGGAATGAAAAACTGTTTTTT
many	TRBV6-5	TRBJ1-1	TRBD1	CASNTGQENTEAFF	TGTGCCAGCAATACGGGACAGGAGAACACTGAAGCTTTCTTT
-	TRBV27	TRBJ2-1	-	CASGRYDEQFF	TGTGCCAGCGGACGTTACGATGAGCAGTTCTTC
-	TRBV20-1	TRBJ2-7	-	CSAREQTIYEQYF	TGCAGTGCTAGAGAACAGACAATCTACGAGCAGTACTTC
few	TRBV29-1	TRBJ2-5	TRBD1	CSVDKPGGHETQYF	TGCAGCGTTGACAAGCCAGGGGGTCACGAGACCCAGTACTTC
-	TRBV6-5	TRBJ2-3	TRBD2	CASSLSGGLNTQYF	TGTGCCAGCAGTCTTAGCGGGGGACTAAATACGCAGTATTTT
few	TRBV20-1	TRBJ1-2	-	CSARPGEGYGYTF	TGCAGTGCTAGGCCCGGGGAGGGTTATGGCTACACCTTC
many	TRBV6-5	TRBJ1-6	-	CASSYSDRFGSPLHF	TGTGCCAGCAGTTACTCCGACAGGTTCGGGTCACCCCTCCACTTT